This TCR beta chain was profiled in a study of PD-1 blockade in classical Hodgkin lymphoma. Study findings and constraints: Later analyses included only patients treated at least 1 year post-ASCT. Diversity in CD4+ TCRs, unlike that measured in CD8+ TCRs, had risen significantly by C4D1.

There are 14 residues in the CDR3. Looked up from germline, CDR1 is SGHRS and CDR2 is YFSETQ. This table comes from immunoSEQ multiplex PCR, and its TCRdb copy is limited to in-frame clones, with some not included. This sample has approximately 99,000 clones, with about 88% found just once. For this clone: Its target is not known. The junction shows a germline mismatch at one end, possibly a read error.

All patients experienced relapse after autologous stem cell transplantation, and brentuximab vedotin exposure was variable. The J gene is TRBJ1-1, the V gene TRBV5-1; D not certain. This material consisted of peripheral blood mononuclear cells (PBMCs), taken before the second cycle of nivolumab. The TCR originated in a human donor with classical Hodgkin lymphoma. Written as DNA, the CDR3 is TGCGCCAGCAACTTGGGTTCGGAGAACACTGAAGCTTTCTTT. This gives the protein CASNLGSENTEAFF.